The rows below give T cell receptor beta chains drawn from one sample of a study of blood T cell repertoires in COVID-19. Repertoires were generated with immunoSEQ multiplex PCR, while TCRdb's copy carries only in-frame clones and drops some. In the table there are about 180,000 clones, approximately 84% of which are singletons. Source material: peripheral blood. The receptors originated from a man in his late teens or twenties with active or convalescent COVID-19. Each CDR3 is given with its conserved first and last residue. A D gene is named only where the DNA matches it firmly. The size entry is marked missing in some rows and otherwise reads once, few, many or a size class.

>16|-|TRBD1|TRBJ1-2|TRBV4-1
CASSQTMTGGFYGYTF
TGCGCCAGCAGCCAAACTATGACAGGGGGCTTCTATGGCTACACCTTC
>16|-|TRBD1|TRBJ2-5|TRBV24-1
CATSATGTGGSETQYF
TGTGCCACCAGTGCCACCGGGACAGGGGGCTCGGAGACCCAGTACTTC
>12|-|-|TRBJ2-7|TRBV6-6
CASTSDSYEQYF
TGTGCCAGCACCTCGGACAGCTACGAGCAGTACTTC
>16|few|TRBD2|TRBJ2-6|TRBV5-1
CASSNMGGFGANVLTF
TGCGCCAGCAGCAACATGGGAGGGTTTGGGGCCAACGTCCTGACTTTC
>16|-|-|TRBJ1-5|TRBV25-1
CASSVGGDGSNQPQHF
TGTGCCAGCAGTGTGGGGGGGGACGGAAGCAATCAGCCCCAGCATTTT
>14|few|-|TRBJ1-5|TRBV19
CASSIPGVNQPQHF
TGTGCCAGTAGTATTCCCGGTGTCAATCAGCCCCAGCATTTT
>14|few|TRBD2|TRBJ2-1|TRBV3-1/TRBV3-2
CASSLAGVHNEQFF
TGTGCCAGCTCTCTGGCGGGGGTTCACAATGAGCAGTTCTTC
>13|-|-|TRBJ1-5|TRBV27
CASSLAGRQPQHF
TGTGCCAGCAGTTTAGCGGGCCGTCAGCCCCAGCATTTT
>15|-|TRBD1|TRBJ1-4|TRBV5-1
CASSPYGDSDEKLFF
TGCGCCAGCAGCCCGTACGGGGACAGCGATGAAAAACTGTTTTTT
>14|few|-|TRBJ2-3|TRBV6-4
CASSPGGATDTQYF
TGTGCCAGCAGCCCTGGGGGGGCGACAGATACGCAGTATTTT
>13|-|-|TRBJ1-1|TRBV11-2
CASSLDRSTEAFF
TGTGCCAGCAGCTTAGACCGGAGCACTGAAGCTTTCTTT
>16|-|TRBD1|TRBJ1-5|TRBV6-1
CASSEHRGPSNQPQHF
TGTGCCAGCAGTGAACACAGGGGACCTAGCAATCAGCCCCAGCATTTT
>14|-|-|TRBJ1-1|TRBV5-1
CASSLGGHDTEAFF
TGCGCCAGCAGCTTGGGGGGGCATGACACTGAAGCTTTCTTT
>12|-|-|TRBJ1-1|TRBV12-3/TRBV12-4
CASSFETGEAFF
TGTGCCAGCAGTTTTGAGACAGGTGAAGCTTTCTTT
>15|once|TRBD2|TRBJ2-3|TRBV25-1
CASSGSGRGTDTQYF
TGTGCCAGCAGTGGTAGCGGGAGAGGCACAGATACGCAGTATTTT
>13|once|TRBD1|TRBJ1-1|TRBV18
CASSPEQGAGAFF
TGTGCCAGCTCACCAGAACAGGGGGCAGGAGCTTTCTTT
>13|-|-|TRBJ1-1|TRBV6-2/TRBV6-3
CASSPGHFTEAFF
TGTGCCAGCAGCCCGGGACATTTCACTGAAGCTTTCTTT
>15|-|-|TRBJ2-1|TRBV4-3
CASSQEATRGNEQFF
TGCGCCAGCAGCCAAGAAGCGACTAGGGGAAATGAGCAGTTCTTC
>14|-|TRBD1|TRBJ1-5|TRBV10-3
CAISVTGPNQPQHF
TGTGCCATCAGCGTGACAGGGCCCAATCAGCCCCAGCATTTT
>14|-|-|TRBJ1-2|TRBV3-1/TRBV3-2
CASSQQQGDYGYTF
TGTGCCAGCAGCCAGCAACAGGGTGACTATGGCTACACCTTC
>13|-|TRBD1|TRBJ2-1|TRBV15
CATYGTGPNEQFF
TGTGCCACCTATGGGACAGGGCCCAATGAGCAGTTCTTC
>12|-|-|TRBJ1-1|TRBV30
CAWSVGPLEAFF
TGTGCCTGGAGTGTGGGGCCCCTTGAAGCTTTCTTT
>15|-|-|TRBJ1-2|TRBV2
CASSVEARGNYGYTF
TGTGCCAGCAGTGTAGAAGCCAGGGGAAACTATGGCTACACCTTC
>16|-|-|TRBJ2-7|TRBV5-4
CASSLGGGAKTYEQYF
TGTGCCAGCAGCTTGGGTGGGGGGGCGAAAACCTACGAGCAGTACTTC
>14|-|TRBD1|TRBJ2-7|TRBV5-1
CASSPDRAGDEQYF
TGCGCCAGCAGCCCGGACAGGGCGGGTGACGAGCAGTACTTC
>16|-|TRBD1|TRBJ1-5|TRBV27
CASSPFGTASNQPQHF
TGTGCCAGCAGTCCATTTGGGACAGCGAGCAATCAGCCCCAGCATTTT
>14|once|-|TRBJ2-1|TRBV7-3
CASSPAVAANEQFF
TGTGCCAGCAGCCCCGCAGTCGCGGCCAATGAGCAGTTCTTC
>15|few|TRBD1|TRBJ2-5|TRBV2
CASSLQGAKGETQYF
TGTGCCAGCAGCCTCCAGGGGGCAAAAGGAGAGACCCAGTACTTC
>13|-|-|TRBJ1-1|TRBV19
CASSIAKGAEAFF
TGTGCCAGTAGTATCGCGAAGGGGGCTGAAGCTTTCTTT
>15|many|TRBD1|TRBJ2-7|TRBV6-1
CASSDQTGPAYEQYF
TGTGCCAGCAGTGACCAGACAGGGCCGGCCTACGAGCAGTACTTC
>16|-|-|TRBJ1-4|TRBV28
CASSQRGVATNEKLFF
TGTGCCAGCAGTCAGCGGGGAGTTGCAACTAATGAAAAACTGTTTTTT
>16|-|-|TRBJ1-5|TRBV28
CASSPLSQGRNQPQHF
TGTGCCAGCAGTCCTCTCTCACAGGGCCGAAATCAGCCCCAGCATTTT
>11|-|-|TRBJ1-1|TRBV20-1
CSAQGNTEAFF
TGCAGTGCTCAGGGGAACACTGAAGCTTTCTTT
>15|-|TRBD1|TRBJ2-1|TRBV5-3
CARSWDRAIDNEQFF
TGTGCCAGAAGCTGGGACAGGGCGATAGACAATGAGCAGTTCTTC
>20|-|TRBD2|TRBJ2-1|TRBV24-1
CATSDPAGAGGFSSYNEQFF
TGTGCCACCAGTGATCCCGCGGGAGCGGGAGGGTTCAGCTCCTACAATGAGCAGTTCTTC
>15|-|-|TRBJ2-4|TRBV3-1/TRBV3-2
CASSQGGDRTNIQYF
TGTGCCAGCAGCCAAGGGGGGGATCGCACAAACATTCAGTACTTC
>16|-|TRBD1|TRBJ1-1|TRBV27
CASSLTGTGATTEAFF
TGTGCCAGCAGTTTGACCGGGACAGGGGCGACAACTGAAGCTTTCTTT
>16|-|-|TRBJ2-2|TRBV9
CASSVASRVGTGELFF
TGTGCCAGCAGCGTAGCGTCAAGAGTTGGCACCGGGGAGCTGTTTTTT
>16|-|TRBD1|TRBJ1-6|TRBV2
CASSEESGGYHSPLHF
TGTGCCAGCAGTGAAGAGTCAGGGGGCTACCATTCACCCCTCCACTTT